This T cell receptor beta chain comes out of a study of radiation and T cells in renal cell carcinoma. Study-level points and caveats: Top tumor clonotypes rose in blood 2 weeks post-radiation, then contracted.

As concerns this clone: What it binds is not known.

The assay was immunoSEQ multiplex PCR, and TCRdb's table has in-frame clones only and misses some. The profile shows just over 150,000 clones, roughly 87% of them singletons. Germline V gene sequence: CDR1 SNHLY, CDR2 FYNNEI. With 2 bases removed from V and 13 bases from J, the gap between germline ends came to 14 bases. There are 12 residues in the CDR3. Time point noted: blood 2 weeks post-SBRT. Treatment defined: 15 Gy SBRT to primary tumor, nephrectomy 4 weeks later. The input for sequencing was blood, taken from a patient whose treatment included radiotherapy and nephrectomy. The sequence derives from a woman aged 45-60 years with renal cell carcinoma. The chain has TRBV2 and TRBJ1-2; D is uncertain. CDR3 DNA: TGTGCCAGCAGTGAAATGGCAGGCCATTGCACCTTC. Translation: CASSEMAGHCTF.